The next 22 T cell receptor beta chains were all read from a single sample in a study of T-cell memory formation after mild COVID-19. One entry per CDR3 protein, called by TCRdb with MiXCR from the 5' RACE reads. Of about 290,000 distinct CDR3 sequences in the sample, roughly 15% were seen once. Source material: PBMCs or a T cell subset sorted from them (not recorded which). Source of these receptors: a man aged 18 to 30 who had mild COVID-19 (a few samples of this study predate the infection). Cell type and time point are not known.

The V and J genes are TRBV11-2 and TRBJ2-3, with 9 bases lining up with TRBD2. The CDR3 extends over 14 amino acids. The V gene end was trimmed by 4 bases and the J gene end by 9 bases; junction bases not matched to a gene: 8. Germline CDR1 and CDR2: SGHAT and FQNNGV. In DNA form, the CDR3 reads TGTGCCAGCAGCTCAGGACTAGCGAGACGAACGCAGTATTTT. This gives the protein CASSSGLARRTQYF.

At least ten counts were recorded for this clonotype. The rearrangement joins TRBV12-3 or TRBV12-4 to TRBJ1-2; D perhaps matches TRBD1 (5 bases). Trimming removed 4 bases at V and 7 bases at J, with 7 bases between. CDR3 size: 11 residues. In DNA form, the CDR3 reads TGTGCCAGCAGTTCAGGGAGTGGCTACACCTTC. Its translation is CASSSGSGYTF.

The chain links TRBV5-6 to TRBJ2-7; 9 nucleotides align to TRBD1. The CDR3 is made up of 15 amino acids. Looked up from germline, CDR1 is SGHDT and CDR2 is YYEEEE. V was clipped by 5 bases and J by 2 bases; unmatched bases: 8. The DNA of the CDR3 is TGTGCCAGCAGAGGGCTGGGACAGGGCGCCTACGAGCAGTACTTC. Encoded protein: CASRGLGQGAYEQYF.

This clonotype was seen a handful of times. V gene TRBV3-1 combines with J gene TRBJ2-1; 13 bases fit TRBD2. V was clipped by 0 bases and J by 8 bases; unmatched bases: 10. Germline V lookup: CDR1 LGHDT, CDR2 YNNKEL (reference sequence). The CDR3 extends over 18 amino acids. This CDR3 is CASSQDPPTSGGAHEQFF. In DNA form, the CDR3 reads TGTGCCAGCAGCCAAGATCCCCCTACTAGCGGGGGGGCCCATGAGCAGTTCTTC.

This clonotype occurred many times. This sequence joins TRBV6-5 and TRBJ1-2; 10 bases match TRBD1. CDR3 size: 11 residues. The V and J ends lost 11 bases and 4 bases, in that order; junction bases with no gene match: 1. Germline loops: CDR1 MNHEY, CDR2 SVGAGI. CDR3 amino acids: CAGTGVYGYTF. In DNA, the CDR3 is TGTGCCGGGACAGGGGTCTATGGCTACACCTTC.

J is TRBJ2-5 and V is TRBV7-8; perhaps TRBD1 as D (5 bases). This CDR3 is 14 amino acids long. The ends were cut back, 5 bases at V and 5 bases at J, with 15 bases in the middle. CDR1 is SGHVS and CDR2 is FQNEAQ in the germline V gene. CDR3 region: CASSLNGHLETQYF. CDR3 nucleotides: TGTGCCAGCAGCCTGAATGGACATTTGGAGACCCAGTACTTC.

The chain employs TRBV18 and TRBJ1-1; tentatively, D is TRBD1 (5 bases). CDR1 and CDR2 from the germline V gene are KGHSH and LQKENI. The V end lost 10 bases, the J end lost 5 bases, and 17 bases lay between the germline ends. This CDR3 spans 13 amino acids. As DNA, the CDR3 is TGTGCCACCACGTCGGGGCCCGAAACTGAAGCTTTCTTT. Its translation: CATTSGPETEAFF.

The CDR3 protein is CASSSADSDLGTQYF. The DNA of the CDR3 is TGTGCCAGCAGCTCCGCGGACAGCGATCTCGGGACCCAGTACTTC. The chain couples TRBV9 to TRBJ2-5; possibly TRBD1 for D (6 bases). V lost 4 bases, J lost 7 bases, and 20 bases lay in between. The germline V gene has CDR1 SGDLS and CDR2 YYNGEE. This CDR3 has 15 residues.

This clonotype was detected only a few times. CDR3 bases: TGCAGCCCGGGGGTGGGCAGTGAGCAGTACGTC. Protein product: CSPGVGSEQYV. The V and J genes are TRBV29-1 and TRBJ2-7; D may be TRBD2 (6 bases). Trimming pared 8 bases from V and 7 bases from J, leaving 15 bases between. The CDR3 has 11 residues. CDR1 is SQVTM, CDR2 ANQGSEA, per germline.

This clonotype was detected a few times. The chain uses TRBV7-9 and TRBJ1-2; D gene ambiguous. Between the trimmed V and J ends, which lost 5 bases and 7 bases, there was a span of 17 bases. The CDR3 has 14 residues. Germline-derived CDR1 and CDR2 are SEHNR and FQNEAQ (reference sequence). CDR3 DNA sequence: TGTGCCAGCAGCCCGACGAGACTCGACGTTGGCTACACCTTC. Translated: CASSPTRLDVGYTF.

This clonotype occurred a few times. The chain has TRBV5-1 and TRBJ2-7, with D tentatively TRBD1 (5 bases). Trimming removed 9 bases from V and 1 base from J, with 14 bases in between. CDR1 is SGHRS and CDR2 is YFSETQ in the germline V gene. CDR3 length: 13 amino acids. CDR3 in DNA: TGCGCCAAACCCCCGGACAAGTCCTACGAGCAGTACGTC. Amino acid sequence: CAKPPDKSYEQYV.

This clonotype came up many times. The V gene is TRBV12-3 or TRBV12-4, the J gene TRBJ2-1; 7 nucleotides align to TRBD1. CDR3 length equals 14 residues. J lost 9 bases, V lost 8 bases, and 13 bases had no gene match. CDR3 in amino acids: CASGPTGPGIEQFF. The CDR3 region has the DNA TGTGCCAGCGGTCCGACAGGGCCCGGGATTGAGCAGTTCTTC.

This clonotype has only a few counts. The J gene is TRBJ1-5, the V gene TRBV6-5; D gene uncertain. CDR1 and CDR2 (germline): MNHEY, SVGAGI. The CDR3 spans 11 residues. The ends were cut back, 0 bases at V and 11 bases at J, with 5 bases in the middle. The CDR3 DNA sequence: TGTGCCAGCAGTTACTCTTTCGCCCAGCATTTT. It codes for CASSYSFAQHF.

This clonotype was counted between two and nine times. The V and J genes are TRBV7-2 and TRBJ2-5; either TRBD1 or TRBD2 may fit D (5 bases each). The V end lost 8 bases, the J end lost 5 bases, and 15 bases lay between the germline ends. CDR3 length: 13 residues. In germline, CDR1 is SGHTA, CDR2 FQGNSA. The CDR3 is CASDSQPGETQYF. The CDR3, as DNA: TGTGCCAGCGACAGCCAGCCGGGGGAGACCCAGTACTTC.

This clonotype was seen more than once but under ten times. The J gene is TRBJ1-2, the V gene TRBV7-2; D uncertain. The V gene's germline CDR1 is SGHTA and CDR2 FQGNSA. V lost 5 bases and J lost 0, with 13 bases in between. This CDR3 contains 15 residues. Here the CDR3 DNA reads TGTGCCAGCAGCCCTCGTGGACCGACTAACTATGGCTACACCTTC. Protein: CASSPRGPTNYGYTF.

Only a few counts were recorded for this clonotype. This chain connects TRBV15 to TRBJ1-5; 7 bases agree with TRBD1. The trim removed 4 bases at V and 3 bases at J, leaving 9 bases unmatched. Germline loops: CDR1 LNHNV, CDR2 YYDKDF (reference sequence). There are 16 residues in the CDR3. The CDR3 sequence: CATSTTGEGANQPQHF. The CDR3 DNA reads TGTGCCACCAGCACAACAGGGGAGGGGGCCAATCAGCCCCAGCATTTT.

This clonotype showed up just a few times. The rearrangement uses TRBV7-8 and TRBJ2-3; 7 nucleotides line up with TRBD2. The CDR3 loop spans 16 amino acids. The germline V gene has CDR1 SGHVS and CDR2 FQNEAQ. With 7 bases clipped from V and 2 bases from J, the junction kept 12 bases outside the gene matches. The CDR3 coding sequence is TGTGCCAGCACCGGAAGGTGGGGGGGGACCACAGATACGCAGTATTTT. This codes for CASTGRWGGTTDTQYF.

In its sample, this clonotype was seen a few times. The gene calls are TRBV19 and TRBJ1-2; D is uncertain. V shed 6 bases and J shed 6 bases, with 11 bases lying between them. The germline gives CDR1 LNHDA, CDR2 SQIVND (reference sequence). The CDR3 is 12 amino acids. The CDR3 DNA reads TGTGCCAGTAGCACCCGTTGGGATGGCTACACCTTC. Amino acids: CASSTRWDGYTF.

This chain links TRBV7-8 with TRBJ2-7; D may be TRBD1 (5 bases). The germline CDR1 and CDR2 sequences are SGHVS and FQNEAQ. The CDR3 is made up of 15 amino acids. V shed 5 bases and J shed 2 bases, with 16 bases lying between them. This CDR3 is CASSPPVGQAYEQYF. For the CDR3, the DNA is TGTGCCAGCAGCCCCCCGGTTGGACAAGCCTACGAGCAGTACTTC. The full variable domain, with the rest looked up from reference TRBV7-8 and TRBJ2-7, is GAGVSQSPRYKVAKRGQDVALRCDPISGHVSLFWYQQALGQGPEFLTYFQNEAQLDKSGLPSDRFFAERPEGSVSTLKIQRTQQEDSAVYLCASSPPVGQAYEQYFGPGTRLTVT.

The CDR3: CASSLGGNGETQYF. The CDR3 DNA follows: TGTGCCAGCAGCTTAGGAGGGAACGGGGAGACCCAGTACTTC. This sequence joins TRBV7-3 and TRBJ2-5; D may be TRBD2 (6 bases). This CDR3 is 14 amino acids long. Trimming cost V 2 bases and J 5 bases, with 12 bases left between them. Looked up from germline, CDR1 is SGHTA and CDR2 is FQGTGA.

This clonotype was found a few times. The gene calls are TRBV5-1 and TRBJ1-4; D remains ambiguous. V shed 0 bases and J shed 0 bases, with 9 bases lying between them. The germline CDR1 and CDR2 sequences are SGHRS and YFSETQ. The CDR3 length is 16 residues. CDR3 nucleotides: TGCGCCAGCAGCTTGGGGGGAGTGGCAACTAATGAAAAACTGTTTTTT. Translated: CASSLGGVATNEKLFF. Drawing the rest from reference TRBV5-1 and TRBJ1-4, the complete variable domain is KAGVTQTPRYLIKTRGQQVTLSCSPISGHRSVSWYQQTPGQGLQFLFEYFSETQRNKGNFPGRFSGRQFSNSRSEMNVSTLELGDSALYLCASSLGGVATNEKLFFGSGTQLSVL.

The CDR3 DNA sequence: TGCGCCAGCAGCCAGAGGCTAGCAGATTACAATGAGCAGTTCTTC. Its protein is CASSQRLADYNEQFF. This rearrangement joins TRBV4-1 to TRBJ2-1; perhaps TRBD2 as D (5 bases). CDR3 length equals 15 residues. Germline assignment: CDR1 MGHRA and CDR2 YSYEKL. V lost 3 bases to trimming and J lost 4 bases, with 13 bases between them.